The text below deals with one T cell receptor (beta chain). As yet, its antigen is unknown. The data originate from a study of PD-L1 blockade in urothelial cancer. Study context: Blood was tested 3 weeks (second dose) and 6 weeks into treatment. Study-level findings and limits: More expansion of tumor-associated blood clones, seen at 3 weeks, marked durable-benefit patients.

Time point given: pretreatment peripheral blood. The CDR3 contains 15 residues. Germline CDR1 is SGHNT and CDR2 is YYREEE (reference sequence). Losses at the gene ends were 3 bases for V and 5 bases for J; bases not matched to a gene: 6. The protocol was immunoSEQ multiplex PCR, while the TCRdb copy is restricted to in-frame clones and leaves out a portion. The data hold more than 15,000 clones, with approximately 91% observed a single time. Sample: PBMCs, taken around atezolizumab (anti-PD-L1) treatment. The receptor comes from a man in his 70s with urothelial cancer. This chain uses TRBV5-4 with TRBJ2-5; the match to TRBD1 covers 11 bases. The CDR3 is CASSSRTGGSETQYF. Here the CDR3 DNA reads TGTGCCAGCAGCTCGAGGACAGGGGGCAGTGAGACCCAGTACTTC.